These 3 T cell receptor beta chains share one sample of origin, sequenced in a study of beta chain features in type 1 diabetes. All of the isolated RNA was reverse transcribed, so expressed TCRB transcripts were sequenced. Sequenced by immunoSEQ multiplex PCR; TCRdb stores in-frame clones only, minus some. The sample records 600,000 or so clones, 9.5% to 15% being singletons. Findings of the study overall: Shorter TCRB CDR3s, moderately but significantly so, marked every one of the four CD4+ subsets in Type 1 diabetes patients.

No antigen has been identified for these receptors. Sequencing input: naive CD4+ T cells from blood. These receptors were taken from a man aged 25 to 45 with type 1 diabetes.

The chain employs TRBV19 and TRBJ1-1; perhaps TRBD1 as D (5 bases). Trimming left V 6 bases short and J 5 bases short, with 16 bases between. The CDR3 is 14 residues long. The germline V gene encodes CDR1 LNHDA and CDR2 SQIVND (reference sequence). This CDR3 reads CASSSPGAETEAFF. DNA of the CDR3: TGTGCCAGTAGCTCCCCTGGGGCGGAGACTGAAGCTTTCTTT.

This chain joins TRBV7-2 and TRBJ1-2, with 8 bases that match TRBD1. The V and J ends lost 1 base and 7 bases, in that order; junction bases with no gene match: 8. Germline CDR1 SGHTA, CDR2 FQGNSA. The CDR3 has 15 residues. CDR3 nucleotide sequence: TGTGCCAGCAGCTTAGTTTTCCAGGGGGCTGGTGGCTACACCTTC. This translates into CASSLVFQGAGGYTF. Variable domain in full (rest from reference TRBV7-2 and TRBJ1-2): GAGVSQSPSNKVTEKGKDVELRCDPISGHTALYWYRQSLGQGLEFLIYFQGNSAPDKSGLPSDRFSAERTGGSVSTLTIQRTQQEDSAVYLCASSLVFQGAGGYTFGSGTRLTVV.

This clone turned up a few times. The chain carries TRBV4-2 and TRBJ2-3; TRBD2 agrees at 10 bases. The trim removed 0 bases at V and 5 bases at J, leaving 8 bases unmatched. The CDR3 consists of 17 residues. In germline, CDR1 is LGHNA, CDR2 YNFKEQ. The CDR3 region is CASSQDQQRGGVDTQYF. The CDR3 DNA reads TGTGCCAGCAGCCAAGATCAACAGCGGGGGGGTGTAGATACGCAGTATTTT.